These 24 T cell receptor beta chains came from one sample sequenced in a study of blood T cell repertoires in COVID-19. Clones were sequenced by immunoSEQ multiplex PCR, and TCRdb holds only the in-frame ones, with some missing. This table has 150,000 to 200,000 clones, roughly 81% appearing once. The specimen sequenced was peripheral blood. Every receptor here comes from a woman older than 75 with COVID-19, enrolled during active disease.

The gene calls are TRBV24-1 and TRBJ2-3; no reliable D call. Germline CDR1 is KGHDR and CDR2 is SFDVKD. The CDR3 is 12 amino acids. Deletions cut 9 bases from V and 0 bases from J, with 6 bases between. Here the CDR3 DNA reads TGTGCCACCTCTAGGAGCACAGATACGCAGTATTTT. The encoded protein is CATSRSTDTQYF.

V gene TRBV2 combines with J gene TRBJ2-1; a weak D match, TRBD2 (6 bases). Germline assignment: CDR1 SNHLY and CDR2 FYNNEI. The CDR3 has 15 amino acids. Deletions cut 6 bases from V and 8 bases from J, with 20 bases between. CDR3 DNA sequence: TGTGCCAGCAGGGAGGGCCCCGGAGCAACCCATGAGCAGTTCTTC. This encodes CASREGPGATHEQFF.

This clone appeared once. The chain uses TRBV27 and TRBJ2-7, with TRBD1 matching over 7 bases. Germline lookup yields CDR1 MNHEY and CDR2 SMNVEV (reference sequence). The CDR3 length is 16 residues. V shed 5 bases and J 2 bases; nucleotides not matched to a gene: 12. The CDR3 nucleotides read TGTGCCAGCAGTGCCCTCGGGACAGAGGGGCCCTACGAGCAGTACTTC. Translated, it gives CASSALGTEGPYEQYF.

The J gene is TRBJ1-2, the V gene TRBV29-1, with D possibly being TRBD1 (6 bases). CDR1 is SQVTM, CDR2 ANQGSEA, per germline. Deletions cut 3 bases from V and 4 bases from J, with 12 bases between. CDR3 length: 13 amino acids. The CDR3 is CSVDRGPSYGYTF. In nucleotides, the CDR3 is TGCAGCGTTGACAGGGGCCCTAGCTATGGCTACACCTTC.

V usage is TRBV6-2 or TRBV6-3 and J usage is TRBJ1-4, with D perhaps matching TRBD1 (5 bases). The length of the CDR3 is 15 residues. Trimming shortened V by 2 bases and J by 0 bases, and 7 bases separated the two germline ends. Germline loops: CDR1 MNHEY, CDR2 SVGEGT. CDR3 protein: CASSYGAATNEKLFF. In nucleotides, the CDR3 is TGTGCCAGCAGTTACGGGGCAGCAACTAATGAAAAACTGTTTTTT.

The sample holds a few counts of this clone. V gene TRBV3-1 (or the pseudogene TRBV3-2) combines with J gene TRBJ1-3; 9 nucleotides agree with TRBD1. V shed 0 bases, J shed 7 bases, and the junction held 7 bases outside the gene matches. Looked up from germline, CDR1 is LGHDT and CDR2 is YNNKEL (reference sequence). CDR3 length: 16 residues. The CDR3 spells CASSQEGQGVRNTIYF. In nucleotides, the CDR3 is TGTGCCAGCAGCCAAGAGGGACAGGGAGTGCGGAACACCATATATTTT.

This clone was recorded a few times. V is TRBV28 and J is TRBJ1-2, with TRBD1 identical over 10 bases. V dropped 3 bases and J dropped 5; count of bases not matched to a gene: 9. Germline V gene lookup returns CDR1 MDHEN and CDR2 SYDVKM. This CDR3 is built from 16 residues. DNA of the CDR3: TGTGCCAGCAGTTTCTTACCGGGACAGGGGAAATATGGCTACACCTTC. Translation: CASSFLPGQGKYGYTF.

J is TRBJ1-1 and V is TRBV5-4, with D perhaps TRBD1 (5 bases). The CDR3 runs to 15 residues. Germline V gene lookup returns CDR1 SGHNT and CDR2 YYREEE (reference sequence). V was trimmed by 3 bases and J by 1 base, leaving 13 bases between them. The DNA of the CDR3 is TGTGCCAGCAGCTCCGGGACTCGGCCGAACACTGAAGCTTTCTTT. Translating it yields CASSSGTRPNTEAFF.

The chain has TRBV2 and TRBJ2-3, with a possible D match to TRBD2 (6 bases). The germline V gene encodes CDR1 SNHLY and CDR2 FYNNEI. CDR3 length: 14 residues. V was clipped by 6 bases and J by 1 base, with 11 bases between them. CDR3 in amino acids: CASRVSGGTDTQYF. In DNA, the CDR3 is TGTGCCAGCAGGGTTAGCGGAGGCACAGATACGCAGTATTTT.

The chain recombines TRBV7-9 with TRBJ1-3; 7 bases agree with TRBD1. V lost 3 bases to trimming and J lost 8 bases; unmatched junction nucleotides: 7. Germline V CDR1 and CDR2: SEHNR, FQNEAQ (reference sequence). The CDR3 is made up of 14 amino acids. The CDR3 DNA follows: TGTGCCAGCAGCTTGACCACAGGGGCGGACACCATATATTTT. Translated, it gives CASSLTTGADTIYF.

The chain recombines TRBV6-5 with TRBJ1-5; 8 bases match TRBD1. Unmatched junction bases numbered 4, after V lost 6 bases and J lost 3 bases. Looked up from germline, CDR1 is MNHEY and CDR2 is SVGAGI. The CDR3 length is 14 residues. CDR3 DNA sequence: TGTGCCAGCAGACGGACAGGGCTCAATCAGCCCCAGCATTTT. It encodes CASRRTGLNQPQHF.

CDR3 bases: TGTGCCAGCAGCCTGGTGGGGGGATCGGTCGAAGCTTTCTTT. Translation: CASSLVGGSVEAFF. The chain links TRBV5-4 to TRBJ1-1; tentatively, D is TRBD1 (5 bases). Trimming shortened V by 4 bases and J by 8 bases, and 18 bases separated the two germline ends. CDR1 and CDR2 from the germline V gene are SGHNT and YYREEE (reference sequence). This CDR3 is 14 amino acids long.

For the CDR3, the DNA is TGTGCCAGCAGCGGGGGACTAGCGGGAGGCCCCTCCAAACCGCAGTTCTTC. It specifies CASSGGLAGGPSKPQFF. This chain joins TRBV5-5 and TRBJ2-1; the match to TRBD2 covers 15 bases. CDR3 size: 17 residues. Germline V CDR1 and CDR2: SGHKS, YYEKEE (reference sequence). Trimming removed 4 bases from V and 12 bases from J; junction bases left unmatched: 14.

The V gene is TRBV28, the J gene TRBJ2-2; D remains ambiguous. V lost 3 bases and J lost 4, with 6 bases in between. The germline CDR1 and CDR2 sequences are MDHEN and SYDVKM. The CDR3 has 13 amino acids. The CDR3 spells CASSFSLTGELFF. As DNA, the CDR3 is TGTGCCAGCAGTTTTTCTCTCACCGGGGAGCTGTTTTTT. Full variable domain (rest looked up from reference TRBV28 and TRBJ2-2): DVKVTQSSRYLVKRTGEKVFLECVQDMDHENMFWYRQDPGLGLRLIYFSYDVKMKEKGDIPEGYSVSREKKERFSLILESASTNQTSMYLCASSFSLTGELFFGEGSRLTVL.

The gene calls are TRBV7-2 and TRBJ1-4; 12 bases fit TRBD1. V lost 1 base and J lost 7; bases outside the gene matches: 7. CDR1 is SGHTA, CDR2 FQGNSA, per germline. The CDR3 extends over 17 amino acids. CDR3 in DNA: TGTGCCAGCAGCTTAGTGGGGACAGGGGGCGCCGGTGAAAAACTGTTTTTT. Translated, it gives CASSLVGTGGAGEKLFF. Full variable domain (missing parts from reference TRBV7-2 and TRBJ1-4): GAGVSQSPSNKVTEKGKDVELRCDPISGHTALYWYRQSLGQGLEFLIYFQGNSAPDKSGLPSDRFSAERTGGSVSTLTIQRTQQEDSAVYLCASSLVGTGGAGEKLFFGSGTQLSVL.

The chain employs TRBV4-1 and TRBJ1-4; D unresolved. Germline CDR1 is MGHRA and CDR2 is YSYEKL. V was pared by 4 bases and J by 4 bases, with 13 bases between. The CDR3 is 15 residues long. CDR3 loop: CASSPGAGDNEKLFF. CDR3 bases: TGCGCCAGCAGCCCCGGCGCCGGGGATAATGAAAAACTGTTTTTT.

The gene calls are TRBV19 and TRBJ1-2, with 9 bases aligning to TRBD1. V lost 3 bases and J lost 6; bases outside the gene matches: 2. Germline CDR1 reads LNHDA; CDR2 reads SQIVND (reference sequence). CDR3 length: 13 amino acids. In DNA, the CDR3 is TGTGCCAGTAGTATGAGACAGGGGGATGGCTACACCTTC. Protein sequence: CASSMRQGDGYTF.

The chain recombines TRBV5-1 with TRBJ2-7; the match to TRBD2 covers 12 bases. The V and J ends lost 0 bases and 2 bases, in that order; junction bases with no gene match: 9. From germline, CDR1 is SGHRS and CDR2 YFSETQ. This CDR3 has 18 residues. CDR3 DNA sequence: TGCGCCAGCAGCTTGGTTAGACAGACTAGCGGGAGCGCCTACGAGCAGTACTTC. It specifies CASSLVRQTSGSAYEQYF.

This clone was seen a handful of times. The genes are TRBV6-5 and TRBJ1-2; the D is unclear. Trimming took off 0 bases at V and 4 bases at J, with 12 bases between the two ends. Germline V gene data show CDR1 as MNHEY and CDR2 as SVGAGI. The CDR3 contains 15 residues. CDR3 in amino acids: CASSYSSFQAYGYTF. The CDR3 coding sequence is TGTGCCAGCAGTTACTCGAGTTTCCAGGCCTATGGCTACACCTTC.

This clone has just one count. J is TRBJ2-7 and V is TRBV4-3; tentative D call: TRBD1 (5 bases). V lost 0 bases to trimming and J lost 3 bases, with 15 bases between them. There are 16 residues in the CDR3. Looked up from germline, CDR1 is LGHNA and CDR2 is YSLEER. The CDR3: CASSQDPTGLIYEQYF. Here the CDR3 DNA reads TGCGCCAGCAGCCAAGATCCCACAGGATTAATCTACGAGCAGTACTTC.

This clone came up a few times. The gene calls are TRBV18 and TRBJ1-1; 7 bases map to TRBD1. From germline, CDR1 is KGHSH and CDR2 LQKENI. The CDR3 covers 15 residues. The ends lost 4 bases at V and 1 base at J; junction bases unmatched: 6. The CDR3 DNA reads TGTGCCAGCTCACTGGGGACAGCCCAGAACACTGAAGCTTTCTTT. Encoded protein: CASSLGTAQNTEAFF.

The V call is TRBV5-4, the J call TRBJ1-1; D is uncertain. V lost 10 bases and J lost 0, with 10 bases in between. CDR1 and CDR2 (germline): SGHNT, YYREEE (reference sequence). The CDR3 has 12 amino acids. CDR3 loop: CAAGGLNTEAFF. The CDR3 region has the DNA TGTGCCGCCGGCGGCCTGAACACTGAAGCTTTCTTT.

The chain carries TRBV7-8 and TRBJ2-7; tentatively, D is TRBD1 (5 bases). Trimming shortened V by 2 bases and J by 4 bases, and 12 bases separated the two germline ends. The germline V gene encodes CDR1 SGHVS and CDR2 FQNEAQ. This CDR3 has 14 residues. The CDR3 DNA reads as TGTGCCAGCAGCTTATACCAGGGCTTGTACGAGCAGTACTTC. Translating it yields CASSLYQGLYEQYF.

The gene calls are TRBV5-1 and TRBJ2-5; maybe TRBD1 (6 bases). V lost 1 base to trimming and J lost 2 bases, with 12 bases between them. Germline loops: CDR1 SGHRS, CDR2 YFSETQ. The CDR3 spans 15 residues. For the CDR3, the DNA is TGCGCCAGCAGCTTGCCTACCGGGACACAAGAGACCCAGTACTTC. Amino acids: CASSLPTGTQETQYF. Using reference TRBV5-1 and TRBJ2-5 for the parts outside the CDR3, the full variable domain is KAGVTQTPRYLIKTRGQQVTLSCSPISGHRSVSWYQQTPGQGLQFLFEYFSETQRNKGNFPGRFSGRQFSNSRSEMNVSTLELGDSALYLCASSLPTGTQETQYFGPGTRLLVL.